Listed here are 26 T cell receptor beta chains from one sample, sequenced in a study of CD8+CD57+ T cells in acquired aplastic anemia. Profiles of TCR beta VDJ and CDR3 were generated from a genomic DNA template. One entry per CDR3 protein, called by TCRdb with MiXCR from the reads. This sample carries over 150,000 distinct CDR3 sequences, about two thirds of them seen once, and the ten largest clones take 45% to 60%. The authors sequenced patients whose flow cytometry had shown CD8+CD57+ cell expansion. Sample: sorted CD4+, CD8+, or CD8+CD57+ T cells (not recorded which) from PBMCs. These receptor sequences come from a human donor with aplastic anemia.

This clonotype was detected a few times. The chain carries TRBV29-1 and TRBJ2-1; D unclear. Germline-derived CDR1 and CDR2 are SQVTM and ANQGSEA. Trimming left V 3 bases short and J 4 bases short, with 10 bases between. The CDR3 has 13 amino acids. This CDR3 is CSVDGRRYNEQFF. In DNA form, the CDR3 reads TGCAGCGTTGATGGGCGGAGATACAATGAGCAGTTCTTC.

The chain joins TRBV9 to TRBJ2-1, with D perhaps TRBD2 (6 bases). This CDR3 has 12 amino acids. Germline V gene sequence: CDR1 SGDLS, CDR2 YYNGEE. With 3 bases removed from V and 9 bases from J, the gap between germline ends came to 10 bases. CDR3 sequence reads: CASSGGVGEQFF. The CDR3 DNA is TGTGCCAGCAGCGGGGGGGTGGGTGAGCAGTTCTTC. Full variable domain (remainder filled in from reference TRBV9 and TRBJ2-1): DSGVTQTPKHLITATGQRVTLRCSPRSGDLSVYWYQQSLDQGLQFLIQYYNGEERAKGNILERFSAQQFPDLHSELNLSSLELGDSALYFCASSGGVGEQFFGPGTRLTVL.

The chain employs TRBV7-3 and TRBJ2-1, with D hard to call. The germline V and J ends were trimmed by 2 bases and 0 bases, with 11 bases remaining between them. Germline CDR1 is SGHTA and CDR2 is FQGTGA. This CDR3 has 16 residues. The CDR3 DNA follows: TGTGCCAGCAGCTTAGGGGTCCCAAGCTCCTACAATGAGCAGTTCTTC. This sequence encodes CASSLGVPSSYNEQFF.

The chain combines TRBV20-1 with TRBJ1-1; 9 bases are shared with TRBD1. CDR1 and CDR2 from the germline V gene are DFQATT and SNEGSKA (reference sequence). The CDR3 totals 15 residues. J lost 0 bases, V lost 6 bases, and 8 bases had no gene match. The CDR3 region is CSAGTGRGMNTEAFF. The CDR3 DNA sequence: TGCAGTGCGGGGACAGGGAGAGGGATGAACACTGAAGCTTTCTTT.

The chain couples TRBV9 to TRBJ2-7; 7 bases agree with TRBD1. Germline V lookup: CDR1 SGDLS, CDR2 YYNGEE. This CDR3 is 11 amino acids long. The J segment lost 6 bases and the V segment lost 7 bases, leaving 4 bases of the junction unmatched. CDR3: CASGKGAEQYF. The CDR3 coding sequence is TGTGCCAGCGGGAAGGGGGCCGAGCAGTACTTC.

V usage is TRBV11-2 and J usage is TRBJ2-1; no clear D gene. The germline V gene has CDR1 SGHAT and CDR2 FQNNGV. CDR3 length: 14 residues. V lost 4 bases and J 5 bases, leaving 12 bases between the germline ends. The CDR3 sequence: CASSSLLENNEQFF. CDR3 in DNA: TGTGCCAGCAGCTCCCTCCTGGAGAACAATGAGCAGTTCTTC.

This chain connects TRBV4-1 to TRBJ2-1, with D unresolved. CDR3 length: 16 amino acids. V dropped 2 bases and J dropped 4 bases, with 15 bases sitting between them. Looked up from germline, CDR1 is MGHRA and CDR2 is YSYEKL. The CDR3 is CASSQNPAADYNEQFF. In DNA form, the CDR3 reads TGCGCCAGCAGCCAAAATCCAGCAGCAGATTACAATGAGCAGTTCTTC.

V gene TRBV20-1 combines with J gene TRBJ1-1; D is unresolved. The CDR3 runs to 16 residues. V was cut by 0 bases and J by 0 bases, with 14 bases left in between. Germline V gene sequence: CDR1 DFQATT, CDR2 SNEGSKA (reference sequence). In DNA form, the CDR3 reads TGCAGTGCTAGAGATCATAGAAACGCCTTGAACACTGAAGCTTTCTTT. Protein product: CSARDHRNALNTEAFF.

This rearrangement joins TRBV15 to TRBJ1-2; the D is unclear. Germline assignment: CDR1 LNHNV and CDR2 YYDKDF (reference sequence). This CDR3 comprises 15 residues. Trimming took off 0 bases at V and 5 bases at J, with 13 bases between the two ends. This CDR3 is CATSRDMLWEYGYTF. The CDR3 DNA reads TGTGCCACCAGCAGAGATATGCTCTGGGAGTATGGCTACACCTTC.

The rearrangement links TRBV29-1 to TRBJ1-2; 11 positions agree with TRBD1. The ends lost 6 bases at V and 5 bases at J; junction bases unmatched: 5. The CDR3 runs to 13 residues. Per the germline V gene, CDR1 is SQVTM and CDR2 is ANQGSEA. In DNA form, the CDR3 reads TGCAGCGTAACGGGACAGGGGGGATATGGCTACACCTTC. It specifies CSVTGQGGYGYTF.

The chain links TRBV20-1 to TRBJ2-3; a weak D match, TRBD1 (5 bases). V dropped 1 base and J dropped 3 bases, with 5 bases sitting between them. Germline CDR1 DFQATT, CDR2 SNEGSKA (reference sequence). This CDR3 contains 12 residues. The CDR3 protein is CSARGQTDTQYF. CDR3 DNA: TGCAGTGCTAGAGGACAGACAGATACGCAGTATTTT.

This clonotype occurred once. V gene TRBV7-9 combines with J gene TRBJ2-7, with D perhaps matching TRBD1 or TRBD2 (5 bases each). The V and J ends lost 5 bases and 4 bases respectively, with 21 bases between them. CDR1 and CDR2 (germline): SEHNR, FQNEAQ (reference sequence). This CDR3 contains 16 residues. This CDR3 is CASSRAGGAIQYEQYF. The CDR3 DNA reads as TGTGCCAGCAGCCGGGCGGGTGGGGCGATCCAATACGAGCAGTACTTC. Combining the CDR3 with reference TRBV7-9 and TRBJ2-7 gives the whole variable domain DTGVSQNPRHKITKRGQNVTFRCDPISEHNRLYWYRQTLGQGPEFLTYFQNEAQLEKSRLLSDRFSAERPKGSFSTLEIQRTEQGDSAMYLCASSRAGGAIQYEQYFGPGTRLTVT.

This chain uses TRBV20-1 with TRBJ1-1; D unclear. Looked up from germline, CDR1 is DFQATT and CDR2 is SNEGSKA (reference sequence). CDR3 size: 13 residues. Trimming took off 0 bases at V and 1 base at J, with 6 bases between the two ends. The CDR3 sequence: CSARERGNTEAFF. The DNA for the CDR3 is TGCAGTGCTAGAGAAAGAGGGAACACTGAAGCTTTCTTT.

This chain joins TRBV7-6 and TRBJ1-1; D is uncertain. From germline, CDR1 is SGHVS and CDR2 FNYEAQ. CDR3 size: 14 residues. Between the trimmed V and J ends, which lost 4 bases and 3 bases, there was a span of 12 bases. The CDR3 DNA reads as TGTGCCAGCAGCTCCTTGACGGAGGACACTGAAGCTTTCTTT. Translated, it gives CASSSLTEDTEAFF.

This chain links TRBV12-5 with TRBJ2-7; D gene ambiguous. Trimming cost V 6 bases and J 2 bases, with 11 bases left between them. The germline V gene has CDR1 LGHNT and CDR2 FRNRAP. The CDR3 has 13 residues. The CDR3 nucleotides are TGTGCTAGTGGCACAGAGCTTGCCTACGAGCAGTACTTC. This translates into CASGTELAYEQYF.

CDR3 sequence: CASSLDEGYSEQYF. CDR3 coding DNA: TGCGCCAGCAGCTTGGATGAGGGGTACAGCGAGCAGTACTTC. The rearrangement links TRBV5-1 to TRBJ2-7; D is perhaps TRBD1 or TRBD2 (5 bases each). Germline V gene data show CDR1 as SGHRS and CDR2 as YFSETQ. This CDR3 has 14 amino acids. V lost 0 bases to trimming and J lost 6 bases, with 13 bases between them.

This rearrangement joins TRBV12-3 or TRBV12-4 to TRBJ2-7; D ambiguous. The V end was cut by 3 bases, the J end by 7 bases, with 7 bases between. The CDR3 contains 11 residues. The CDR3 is CASSFATEQYF. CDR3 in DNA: TGTGCCAGCAGTTTCGCCACAGAGCAGTACTTC.

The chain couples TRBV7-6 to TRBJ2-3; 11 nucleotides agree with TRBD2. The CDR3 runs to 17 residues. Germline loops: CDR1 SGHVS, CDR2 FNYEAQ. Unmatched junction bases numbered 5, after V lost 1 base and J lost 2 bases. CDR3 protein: CASSLDSGGEYTDTQYF. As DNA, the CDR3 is TGTGCCAGCAGCTTAGATAGCGGGGGGGAATACACAGATACGCAGTATTTT. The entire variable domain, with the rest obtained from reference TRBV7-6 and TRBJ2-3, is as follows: GAGVSQSPRYKVTKRGQDVALRCDPISGHVSLYWYRQALGQGPEFLTYFNYEAQQDKSGLPNDRFSAERPEGSISTLTIQRTEQRDSAMYRCASSLDSGGEYTDTQYFGPGTRLTVL.

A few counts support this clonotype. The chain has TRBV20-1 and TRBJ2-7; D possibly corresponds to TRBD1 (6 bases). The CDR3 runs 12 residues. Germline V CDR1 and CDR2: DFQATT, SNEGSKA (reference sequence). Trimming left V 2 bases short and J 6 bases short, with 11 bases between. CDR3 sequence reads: CSARPRDIEQYF. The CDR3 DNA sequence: TGCAGTGCTAGACCCCGGGACATCGAGCAGTACTTC.

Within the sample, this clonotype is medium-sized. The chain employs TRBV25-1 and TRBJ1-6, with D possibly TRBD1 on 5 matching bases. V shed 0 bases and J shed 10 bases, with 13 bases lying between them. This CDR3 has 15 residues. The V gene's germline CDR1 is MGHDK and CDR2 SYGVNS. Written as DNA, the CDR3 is TGTGCCAGCAGTGAATATGGGGGGAGGGCCTCACCCCTCCACTTT. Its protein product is CASSEYGGRASPLHF.

The CDR3 DNA reads TGTGCCAGCAGTTACTCCGTACCGCACAGGGGAGAGCTTAATTCACCCCTCCACTTT. Translated: CASSYSVPHRGELNSPLHF. This chain uses TRBV13 with TRBJ1-6; 7 nucleotides match TRBD1. Germline CDR1 is PRHDT and CDR2 is FYEKMQ (reference sequence). V lost 6 bases and J lost 6; bases outside the gene matches: 20. The CDR3 has 19 residues.

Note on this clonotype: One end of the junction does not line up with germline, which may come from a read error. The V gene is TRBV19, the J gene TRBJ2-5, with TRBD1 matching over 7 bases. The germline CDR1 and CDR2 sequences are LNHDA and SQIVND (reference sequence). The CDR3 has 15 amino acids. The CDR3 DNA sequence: TGTGCCAGTAGCTTAACGGGACAGTTTCAAGAGACCCAGTACTTT. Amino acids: CASSLTGQFQETQYF.

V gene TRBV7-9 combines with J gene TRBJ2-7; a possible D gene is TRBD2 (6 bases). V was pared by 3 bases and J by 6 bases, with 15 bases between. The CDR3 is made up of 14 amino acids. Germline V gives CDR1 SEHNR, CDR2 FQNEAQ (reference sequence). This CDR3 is CASSFSHSGGEQYF. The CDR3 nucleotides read TGTGCCAGCAGCTTTAGTCACTCCGGGGGCGAGCAGTACTTC.

The chain's CDR3 is CATSGDGIQETQYF. CDR3 nucleotide sequence: TGTGCCACCAGCGGGGACGGGATACAAGAGACCCAGTACTTC. This chain links TRBV15 with TRBJ2-5; TRBD1 or TRBD2 may be the D gene (5 bases each). V shed 5 bases and J shed 2 bases, with 12 bases lying between them. Per germline, CDR1 LNHNV and CDR2 YYDKDF (reference sequence). The CDR3 is 14 residues long.

The CDR3 bases are TGTGCCAGCAGACTTACGGTCGGACGCACAGATACGCAGTATTTT. It translates to CASRLTVGRTDTQYF. This chain uses TRBV7-9 with TRBJ2-3, with D unresolved. The CDR3 extends over 15 amino acids. Germline loops: CDR1 SEHNR, CDR2 FQNEAQ (reference sequence). V was cut by 6 bases and J by 1 base, with 14 bases left in between.

CDR3 sequence: CASSPGTSNQPQHF. CDR3 DNA: TGCGCCAGCAGCCCCGGGACTAGCAATCAGCCCCAGCATTTT. V is TRBV5-1 and J is TRBJ1-5; D possibly corresponds to TRBD1 (5 bases). Per the germline V gene, CDR1 is SGHRS and CDR2 is YFSETQ. CDR3 length equals 14 residues. Deletions cut 4 bases from V and 0 bases from J, with 8 bases between.